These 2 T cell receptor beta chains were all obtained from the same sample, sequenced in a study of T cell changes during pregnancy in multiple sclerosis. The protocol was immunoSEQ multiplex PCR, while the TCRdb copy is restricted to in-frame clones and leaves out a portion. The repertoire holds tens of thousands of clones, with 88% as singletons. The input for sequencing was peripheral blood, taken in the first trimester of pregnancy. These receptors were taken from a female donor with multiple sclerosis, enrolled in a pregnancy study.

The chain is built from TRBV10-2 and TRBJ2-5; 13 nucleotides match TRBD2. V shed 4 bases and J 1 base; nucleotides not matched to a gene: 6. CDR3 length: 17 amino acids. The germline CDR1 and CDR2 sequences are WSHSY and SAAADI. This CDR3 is CASSGGLAGKIQETQYF. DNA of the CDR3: TGCGCCAGCAGTGGGGGACTAGCGGGAAAGATCCAAGAGACCCAGTACTTC.

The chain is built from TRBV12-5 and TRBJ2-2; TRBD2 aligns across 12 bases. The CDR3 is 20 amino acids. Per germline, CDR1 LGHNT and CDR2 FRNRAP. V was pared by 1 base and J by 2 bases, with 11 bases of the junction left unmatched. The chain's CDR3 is CASGLDRGRGLAGNTGELFF. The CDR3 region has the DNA TGTGCTAGTGGTTTGGACAGGGGGCGCGGACTAGCGGGAAACACCGGGGAGCTGTTTTTT.